This T cell receptor beta chain is from a study of early T cells in non-severe SARS-CoV-2 infection. V shed 5 bases and J 1 base; nucleotides not matched to a gene: 3. Germline V CDR1 and CDR2: LGHNA, YSLEER. This CDR3 comprises 15 residues. TCRdb reprocessed the 5' RACE reads with MiXCR, giving one entry per CDR3 protein. The sample shows approximately 15,000 distinct CDR3 sequences, less than 6.5% of them seen only once. This clonotype appeared many times. This sequence originates from an adult who was a healthcare worker with PCR-confirmed SARS-CoV-2 infection or an uninfected control (not recorded which). This sample comprised whole blood, obtained at baseline. The chain combines TRBV4-3 with TRBJ2-5, with 11 bases that match TRBD2. DNA for the CDR3: TGCGCCAGCAGCGGTCTAGCGGGGGGCCAAGAGACCCAGTACTTC. Amino acids: CASSGLAGGQETQYF.